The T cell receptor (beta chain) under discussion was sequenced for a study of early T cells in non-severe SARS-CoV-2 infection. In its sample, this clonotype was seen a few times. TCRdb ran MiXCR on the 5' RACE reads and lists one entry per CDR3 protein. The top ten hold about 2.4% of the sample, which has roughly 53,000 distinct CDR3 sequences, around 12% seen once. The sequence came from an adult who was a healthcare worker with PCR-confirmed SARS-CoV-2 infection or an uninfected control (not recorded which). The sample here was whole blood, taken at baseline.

CDR3 sequence: CASSQVETGVDYTF. The CDR3 DNA sequence: TGTGCCAGCAGCCAAGTTGAAACAGGGGTAGACTACACCTTC. The gene calls are TRBV4-2 and TRBJ1-2, with 7 bases matching TRBD1. The CDR3 is 14 residues long. CDR1 is LGHNA and CDR2 is YNFKEQ in the germline V gene. Losses at the gene ends were 1 base for V and 10 bases for J; bases not matched to a gene: 9.